This is a list of T cell receptor beta chains from one sample in a study of blood T cells in healthy people across ages. TCRdb re-analysed the 5' RACE reads in MiXCR, keeping a single row per CDR3 protein. The table records nearly 800,000 distinct CDR3 sequences, 25% of them present only once. In addition, the sample was reused for a study of T cells of mothers and their children.

The sample taken for sequencing was blood. These receptors came from a boy between 10 and 17 years old in good health. CDR3s include the opening cysteine and the closing phenylalanine or tryptophan. The order of the fields is clone size, J gene, D gene, V gene, CDR3 length, CDR3 DNA, CDR3 protein. D genes are given only for firm matches. Rows give clone size only sometimes, using once, few, many, or a class for an expanded clone.

>few|TRBJ1-1|TRBD1|TRBV28|15
TGTGCCAGCAGTTCCACAGGGGGCGAGAACACTGAAGCTTTCTTT
CASSSTGGENTEAFF
>many|TRBJ1-3|.|TRBV7-9|17
TGTGCCAGCAGCTTAACGGGCGTGGCAGCTACTGGAAACACCATATATTTT
CASSLTGVAATGNTIYF
>.|TRBJ2-1|TRBD1|TRBV6-2/TRBV6-3|14
TGTGCCAGCAGCAGGGACAGTCTAACGGGTGAGCAGTTCTTC
CASSRDSLTGEQFF
>.|TRBJ2-7|TRBD1|TRBV12-3/TRBV12-4|15
TGTGCCAGCAGCACCGGGACAGGGGAGTCCTACGAGCAGTACTTC
CASSTGTGESYEQYF
>few|TRBJ2-5|TRBD2|TRBV20-1|13
TGCAGTGCTCCCCGCGGGAGTCAAGGGACCCAGTACTTC
CSAPRGSQGTQYF
>.|TRBJ2-4|.|TRBV29-1|12
TGCAGCGCCACGGGCGCCAAAAACATTCAGTACTTC
CSATGAKNIQYF
>many|TRBJ2-5|.|TRBV18|14
TGTGCCAGCAGCCCCAGGACAGTCCAAGAGACCCAGTACTTC
CASSPRTVQETQYF
>.|TRBJ2-3|.|TRBV28|10
TGTGCCAGTGGTTGGGTCCCGCAGTATTTT
CASGWVPQYF
>few|TRBJ2-1|.|TRBV18|15
TGTGCCAGCTCACCACCGGGGGCTCGGTACAATGAGCAGTTCTTC
CASSPPGARYNEQFF
>.|TRBJ1-2|.|TRBV6-2/TRBV6-3|12
TGTGCCAGCAGTTACTCGACGGGCGGCTACACCTTC
CASSYSTGGYTF
>.|TRBJ2-7|TRBD2|TRBV2|16
TGTGCCTGCGCAATTCTTAGCGGGGACGCCGGAGGAGAGCAGTACTTC
CACAILSGDAGGEQYF
>.|TRBJ1-2|TRBD1|TRBV28|14
TGTGCCAGCAGAAGACAGGGGCGCAACTATGGCTACACCTTC
CASRRQGRNYGYTF
>.|TRBJ1-4|.|TRBV20-1|12
TGCAGTGCTAGTAGGTCAGATGAAAAACTGTTTTTT
CSASRSDEKLFF
>few|TRBJ1-4|.|TRBV7-2|15
TGTGCCAGCAGCTTAGTCGGGCGGACTAATGAAAAACTGTTTTTT
CASSLVGRTNEKLFF
>few|TRBJ2-5|.|TRBV27|17
TGTGCCAGCAGTCAAAATCATTGGGCGTCGGAGGTAGAGACCCAGTACTTC
CASSQNHWASEVETQYF
>.|TRBJ2-1|TRBD2|TRBV4-3|17
TGCGCCAGCAGCCGCGGCCGGACTAGCGGGAGTTCCGATGAGCAGTTCTTC
CASSRGRTSGSSDEQFF
>.|TRBJ2-1|.|TRBV20-1|15
TGCAGTGCCAAAGGGTCAGGGGGGTCCTACAATGAGCAGTTCTTC
CSAKGSGGSYNEQFF
>few|TRBJ1-3|.|TRBV9|15
TGTGCCAGCAGCGTGCAGGGGTCCCCTGGAAACACCATATATTTT
CASSVQGSPGNTIYF
>.|TRBJ1-5|.|TRBV6-5|20
TGTGCCAGCAGTTACCGGGGAAGCAGGGAAATAGAGTATAGCAATCAGCCCCAGCATTTT
CASSYRGSREIEYSNQPQHF
>.|TRBJ1-1|TRBD1|TRBV2|16
TGTGCCAGCAGTGAAGGACAGGGTCAAAAGAACACTGAAGCTTTCTTT
CASSEGQGQKNTEAFF
>.|TRBJ2-6|TRBD1|TRBV29-1|18
TGCAGCGTTGGAACTACCGGGACAGGGCACCCTGGGGCCAACGTCCTGACTTTC
CSVGTTGTGHPGANVLTF
>.|TRBJ2-1|.|TRBV6-4|14
TGTGCCAGCAGTGACGGAGGAGAACACAATGAGCGGTTCTTC
CASSDGGEHNERFF
>.|TRBJ1-1|TRBD1|TRBV20-1|16
TGCAGTGCTAGAGATTGGGGACAGGGGGCTTGGACTGAAGCTTTCTTT
CSARDWGQGAWTEAFF
>.|TRBJ2-3|TRBD2|TRBV28|15
TGTGCCAGCAGTTTTCTAGCGGGGAGTGGAGATACGCAGTATTTT
CASSFLAGSGDTQYF
>few|TRBJ2-6|.|TRBV7-3|21
TGTGCCAGCAGCCAAAGCCCCGTAAGCCGGGAACTCCGCTCTGGGGCCAACGTCCTGACTTTC
CASSQSPVSRELRSGANVLTF
>.|TRBJ2-5|TRBD1|TRBV2|14
TGTGCCAGCAGCACGACAGGGTTCCAAGAGACCCAGTACTTC
CASSTTGFQETQYF
>.|TRBJ2-5|.|TRBV25-1|16
TGTGCCAGCAGCCCAACCCAGGGGAAATCGCCAGAGACCCAGTACTTC
CASSPTQGKSPETQYF
>.|TRBJ2-1|.|TRBV21-1|16
TGTGCCAGCAGCAAAGCTGCAGAGCGGAGATACAATGAGCAGTTCTTC
CASSKAAERRYNEQFF
>.|TRBJ1-5|.|TRBV9|21
TGTGCCAGCAGCGTAGGTGAACGCAAACCTGAGAGGGCTTTTAGCAATCAGCCCCAGCATTTT
CASSVGERKPERAFSNQPQHF
>few|TRBJ2-1|.|TRBV20-1|12
TGCAGTGCGGGGCCGGTAGGTAATGAGCAGTTCTTC
CSAGPVGNEQFF
>.|TRBJ2-7|.|TRBV2|15
TGTGCCAGTAGTGAAGTGGGAACAGGAACCTACGAGCAGTACTTC
CASSEVGTGTYEQYF
>.|TRBJ2-7|.|TRBV3-1|14
TGTGCCAGCAGCCATGGAGCGAACCCCTACGAGCAGTACTTC
CASSHGANPYEQYF
>.|TRBJ2-1|.|TRBV20-1|12
TGCAGTGCTAGAGATCGAGGGACTGAGCAGTTCTTC
CSARDRGTEQFF
>many|TRBJ2-3|.|TRBV6-5|13
TGTGCCAGCAGTCCATCAGGGACAGATACGCAGTATTTT
CASSPSGTDTQYF
>many|TRBJ2-7|.|TRBV7-9|17
TGTGCCAGCAGCTTAGGACCCCAGGAGGGACTCCACTACGAGCAGTACTTC
CASSLGPQEGLHYEQYF
>.|TRBJ1-5|.|TRBV18|17
TGTGCCAGCTCACCACTAGCATCCCCCGGTGGCAATCAGCCCCAGCATTTT
CASSPLASPGGNQPQHF
>.|TRBJ2-1|TRBD2|TRBV20-1|14
TGCAGTGCTCGACTAGCGGGCCGTGGGAATGAGCAGTTCTTC
CSARLAGRGNEQFF
>.|TRBJ1-1|.|TRBV29-1|17
TGCAGCGCTGACGGTAAGGCCCTCAAAGGAGTAGGCACTAAAGCTTTCTTT
CSADGKALKGVGTKAFF
>few|TRBJ1-6|.|TRBV5-1|14
TGCGCCAGCAGCTTGGAGACAGAAGGGTCACCCCTCCACTTT
CASSLETEGSPLHF
>.|TRBJ2-1|TRBD2|TRBV29-1|14
TGCAGCGGAAGGACTAGCGGTGGATACAATGAGCAGTTCTTC
CSGRTSGGYNEQFF